The 16 T cell receptor beta chains reported below all come from one sample, sequenced in a study of siplizumab effects on memory and regulatory T cells. TCRdb keeps only in-frame clones here, not all; method: immunoSEQ multiplex PCR. The data hold about 120,000 clones, with 94% observed a single time. Sequencing used non-Treg CD4+ T cells sorted from blood. The receptors stem from a human donor in good health.

DNA for the CDR3: TGTGCCACCAGCATCCGACCGGCTCAAGAGACCCAGTACTTC. This gives the protein CATSIRPAQETQYF. The chain carries TRBV15 and TRBJ2-5; D is unresolved. Trimming cost V 4 bases and J 2 bases, with 11 bases left between them. The CDR3 loop spans 14 amino acids. Germline CDR1 LNHNV, CDR2 YYDKDF (reference sequence).

The chain couples TRBV18 to TRBJ2-3; D perhaps matches TRBD1 (5 bases). Germline lookup yields CDR1 KGHSH and CDR2 LQKENI. The ends were cut back, 4 bases at V and 4 bases at J, with 18 bases in the middle. The length of the CDR3 is 16 residues. The CDR3 here is CASSRRSQGSADTQYF. DNA for the CDR3: TGTGCCAGCTCACGCCGGTCGCAGGGTTCTGCAGATACGCAGTATTTT.

The chain couples TRBV4-2 to TRBJ2-2; the D gene could be TRBD1 or TRBD2 (6 bases each). V was cut by 1 base and J by 3 bases, with 18 bases left in between. Germline CDR1 reads LGHNA; CDR2 reads YNFKEQ. This CDR3 has 18 amino acids. In DNA form, the CDR3 reads TGTGCCAGCAGCCAAGGCTTTATGGGGGGCGCCGACACCGGGGAGCTGTTTTTT. It codes for CASSQGFMGGADTGELFF.

J is TRBJ1-2 and V is TRBV19; D gene ambiguous. V shed 3 bases and J shed 2 bases, with 10 bases lying between them. The CDR3 sequence is 14 residues long. In germline, CDR1 is LNHDA, CDR2 SQIVND (reference sequence). In DNA, the CDR3 is TGTGCCAGTAGTATCGAGGTGGCGAACTATGGCTACACCTTC. It specifies CASSIEVANYGYTF.

The chain carries TRBV5-1 and TRBJ2-3; TRBD1 matches 8 bases. Germline loops: CDR1 SGHRS, CDR2 YFSETQ. V was pared by 4 bases and J by 8 bases, with 18 bases of the junction left unmatched. The CDR3 sequence is 17 residues long. CDR3 DNA sequence: TGCGCCAGCAGCACGGGCGGGACAGGTTATGTACGGGTTACGCAGTATTTT. It codes for CASSTGGTGYVRVTQYF.

This chain uses TRBV11-2 with TRBJ2-6, with a weak D call TRBD2 (5 bases). Germline V gives CDR1 SGHAT, CDR2 FQNNGV. The CDR3 runs 17 residues. V lost 2 bases and J lost 4, with 15 bases in between. The CDR3 DNA reads TGTGCCAGCAGCTTATTTATCGGTGAGGGAGGGGCCAACGTCCTGACTTTC. Encoded protein: CASSLFIGEGGANVLTF. The full variable domain, its missing parts supplied by reference TRBV11-2 and TRBJ2-6, is EAGVAQSPRYKIIEKRQSVAFWCNPISGHATLYWYQQILGQGPKLLIQFQNNGVVDDSQLPKDRFSAERLKGVDSTLKIQPAKLEDSAVYLCASSLFIGEGGANVLTFGAGSRLTVL.

J is TRBJ1-1 and V is TRBV2, with D hard to call. Germline assignment: CDR1 SNHLY and CDR2 FYNNEI. This CDR3 region has 13 residues. V lost 3 bases and J lost 1, with 6 bases in between. For the CDR3, the DNA is TGTGCCAGCAGTGATTGGCCGAACACTGAAGCTTTCTTT. Its protein product is CASSDWPNTEAFF.

This rearrangement joins TRBV5-1 to TRBJ2-7; unclear D gene. CDR1 is SGHRS and CDR2 is YFSETQ in the germline V gene. Trimming took off 1 base at V and 4 bases at J, with 15 bases between the two ends. This CDR3 comprises 15 residues. The CDR3 coding sequence is TGCGCCAGCAGCTTGAAAGGTCAGGAACTATACGAGCAGTACTTC. Protein product: CASSLKGQELYEQYF.

V usage is TRBV5-1 and J usage is TRBJ2-3; 8 bases line up with TRBD2. The CDR3 runs to 14 residues. With V trimmed by 3 bases and J by 5 bases, 5 bases remained unmatched. Germline V gene sequence: CDR1 SGHRS, CDR2 YFSETQ. CDR3 amino acids: CASSSLAGLDTQYF. The CDR3 region has the DNA TGCGCCAGCAGCTCTTTAGCGGGGTTAGATACGCAGTATTTT.

This clone was recorded once. The gene calls are TRBV5-1 and TRBJ2-5, with D uncertain. Germline CDR1 and CDR2: SGHRS and YFSETQ. The germline V and J ends were trimmed by 1 base and 0 bases, with 10 bases remaining between them. This CDR3 is built from 15 residues. The CDR3 coding sequence is TGCGCCAGCAGCTTGATCTCCCGGAACCAAGAGACCCAGTACTTC. It specifies CASSLISRNQETQYF. The whole variable domain, remainder taken from reference TRBV5-1 and TRBJ2-5, is KAGVTQTPRYLIKTRGQQVTLSCSPISGHRSVSWYQQTPGQGLQFLFEYFSETQRNKGNFPGRFSGRQFSNSRSEMNVSTLELGDSALYLCASSLISRNQETQYFGPGTRLLVL.

The rearrangement links TRBV7-6 to TRBJ2-7; D tentatively reads TRBD1 or TRBD2 (7 bases each). Trimming removed 0 bases at V and 4 bases at J, with 19 bases between. Germline V lookup: CDR1 SGHVS, CDR2 FNYEAQ. The CDR3 totals 17 residues. The CDR3 spells CASSLAGRSGGLYEQYF. CDR3 bases: TGTGCCAGCAGCTTAGCGGGCAGATCAGGGGGACTATACGAGCAGTACTTC.

CDR3 region: CASRNIGTDYGYTF. The CDR3 nucleotides read TGTGCCAGCAGGAACATAGGGACGGACTATGGCTACACCTTC. The V gene is TRBV6-5, the J gene TRBJ1-2, with a possible D match to TRBD1 (5 bases). This CDR3 region has 14 residues. Germline-derived CDR1 and CDR2 are MNHEY and SVGAGI. V was pared by 6 bases and J by 3 bases, with 14 bases between.

The chain employs TRBV6-5 and TRBJ1-2; D gene ambiguous. The CDR3 is 13 residues long. CDR1 MNHEY and CDR2 SVGAGI come from the germline V gene. V was shortened by 3 bases and J by 5 bases, with 10 bases between the two germline ends. The CDR3 region is CASSYGSSYGYTF. CDR3 in DNA: TGTGCCAGCAGTTATGGGTCCTCTTATGGCTACACCTTC.

The chain has TRBV27 and TRBJ2-6, with D perhaps matching TRBD1 or TRBD2 (5 bases each). CDR3 length: 16 residues. Germline CDR1 is MNHEY and CDR2 is SMNVEV (reference sequence). V was trimmed by 6 bases and J by 0 bases, leaving 12 bases between them. CDR3 sequence reads: CASSSWGSSGANVLTF. The DNA of the CDR3 is TGTGCCAGCAGCTCCTGGGGGAGCTCTGGGGCCAACGTCCTGACTTTC.

The chain uses TRBV2 and TRBJ2-2; 12 bases map to TRBD2. The CDR3 covers 16 residues. Germline lookup yields CDR1 SNHLY and CDR2 FYNNEI. The trim removed 2 bases at V and 3 bases at J, leaving 1 base unmatched. The CDR3 here is CASSESSGRDTGELFF. As DNA, the CDR3 is TGTGCCAGCAGTGAATCTAGCGGGAGGGACACCGGGGAGCTGTTTTTT.

J is TRBJ2-2 and V is TRBV7-8; 7 positions agree with TRBD2. J gave up 5 bases and V 1 base, and 4 bases lay outside the gene matches. CDR3 length: 15 residues. CDR1 and CDR2 from the germline V gene are SGHVS and FQNEAQ. The CDR3 sequence: CASSLGWEGTGELFF. CDR3 coding DNA: TGTGCCAGCAGCTTAGGATGGGAGGGGACCGGGGAGCTGTTTTTT.